This T cell receptor (beta chain) stems from a study of beta chain features in type 1 diabetes. Study-wide context: Healthy donors and patients showed comparable age, gender and cell yields.

In this sample, this clone turned up a few times. CD45RO/CCR7/CD25/CD127/CD95/CD27 sorting isolated CD4+ naive, central memory, regulatory and stem cell-like memory cells. The CDR3 sequence is 14 residues long. V was cut by 5 bases and J by 0 bases, with 11 bases left in between. Germline-derived CDR1 and CDR2 are LGHNA and YNFKEQ. Of the isolated RNA, all was reverse transcribed, and so the sequenced material was expressed TCRB transcripts. Read counts averaged around 3.6 million for samples of naive, central memory and regulatory T cells. Profiling relied on immunoSEQ multiplex PCR, and the TCRdb table lists in-frame clones only, not all of them. The sample shows more than 300,000 clones, over 13% of them seen only once.

The chain uses TRBV4-2 and TRBJ2-7, with D tentatively TRBD1 (5 bases). The sample taken for sequencing was naive CD4+ T cells from blood. The TCR comes from a woman aged 18-35 years in good health. The CDR3: CASSGQGSSYEQYF. The CDR3 DNA reads TGTGCCAGCAGCGGTCAGGGAAGCTCCTACGAGCAGTACTTC.